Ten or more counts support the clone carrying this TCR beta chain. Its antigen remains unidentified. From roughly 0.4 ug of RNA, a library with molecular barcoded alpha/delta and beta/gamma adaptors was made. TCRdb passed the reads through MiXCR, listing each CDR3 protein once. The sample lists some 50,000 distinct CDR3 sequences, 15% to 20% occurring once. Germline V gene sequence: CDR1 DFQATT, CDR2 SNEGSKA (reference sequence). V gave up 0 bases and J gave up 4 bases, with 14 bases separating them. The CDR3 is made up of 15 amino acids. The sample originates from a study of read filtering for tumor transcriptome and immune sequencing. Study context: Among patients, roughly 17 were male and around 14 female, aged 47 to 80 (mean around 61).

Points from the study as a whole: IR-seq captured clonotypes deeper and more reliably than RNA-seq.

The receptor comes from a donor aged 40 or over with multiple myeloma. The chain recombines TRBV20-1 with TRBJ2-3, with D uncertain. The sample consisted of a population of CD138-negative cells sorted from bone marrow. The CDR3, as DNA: TGCAGTGCTAGAGATGAACCTCTGCCCGCAGATACGCAGTATTTT. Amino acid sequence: CSARDEPLPADTQYF.